This TCR beta chain was captured in a study of blood T cell repertoires in COVID-19. The method was immunoSEQ multiplex PCR; TCRdb's version includes in-frame clones alone and lacks a portion of them. The repertoire holds roughly 220,000 clones, with around 89% as singletons. CDR1 SGHVS and CDR2 FNYEAQ come from the germline V gene. Trimming removed 5 bases at V and 0 bases at J, with 17 bases between. CDR3 length: 17 residues. Sequencing was done on a sample of PBMCs or T cells enriched from blood (not recorded which). J is TRBJ1-3 and V is TRBV7-6; possibly TRBD1 for D (5 bases). The receptor comes from a woman aged 18-30 years in a cohort exposed to, infected with or recovered from COVID-19 (not recorded which). CDR3 bases: TGTGCCAGCAGCCTCCTCCATGCGGGGGGCTCTGGAAACACCATATATTTT. Protein: CASSLLHAGGSGNTIYF.